Listed below are T cell receptor beta chains from one sample, sequenced in a study of neoadjuvant nivolumab and ipilimumab in lung cancer. Sequenced by immunoSEQ multiplex PCR; TCRdb stores in-frame clones only, minus some. Of some 25,000 clones listed, 76% are singletons. The sample consisted of tumor tissue, taken after neoadjuvant nivolumab, alone or with ipilimumab, at or shortly before surgery. The receptors shown here come from an adult with non-small cell lung cancer. Both conserved end residues are trimmed from each CDR3. The D gene is left open where the match is weak.

J gene,V gene,D gene,CDR3 protein
TRBJ1-1,TRBV7-6,.,ASSLREMNTEAF
TRBJ1-6,TRBV5-4,.,ASSLAQSSYNSPLH
TRBJ1-1,TRBV5-1,.,ASSPRSKARTEAF
TRBJ2-5,TRBV11-2,TRBD2,ASSLDAGGAPAQY
TRBJ2-3,TRBV20-1,.,SAPVSDTQY
TRBJ2-2,TRBV2,.,ASSDVRGSTGELF
TRBJ1-2,TRBV18,.,ASSPGGQRGYT
TRBJ2-3,TRBV11-2,TRBD2,ASSPLSGGAVNTQY
TRBJ1-2,TRBV18,.,ASSPAREWGYGYT
TRBJ2-1,TRBV27,TRBD1,ASSKQGARSYNEQF
TRBJ2-7,TRBV2,.,ASSVTGTRTEQY
TRBJ2-5,TRBV11-2,.,ASSSPRVLARSETQY
TRBJ1-1,TRBV11-3,.,ASSLQENTEAF
TRBJ2-1,TRBV7-2,.,ASSLGTAYNEQF
TRBJ1-2,TRBV5-4,.,ASSFRSGTEQVRYT
TRBJ2-5,TRBV25-1,TRBD2,ASSEYSRMGGGAETQY
TRBJ1-2,TRBV29-1,.,SAWTANYGYT
TRBJ1-5,TRBV29-1,.,SVGQSDNQPQH
TRBJ2-7,TRBV7-2,.,ASSTTTAYEQY
TRBJ1-2,TRBV18,TRBD1,ASSLDRGADGYT
TRBJ2-4,TRBV11-2,TRBD2,ASSHGDYPLAKNIQY
TRBJ2-2,TRBV7-3,.,ASSLLANTGELF
TRBJ2-3,TRBV5-4,TRBD2,ASSKLAGEGQY
TRBJ1-1,TRBV18,.,ASSPGTGTEAF
TRBJ2-3,TRBV12-5,TRBD1,ASGMPPTGRDTQY
TRBJ2-5,TRBV29-1,.,SVEPGRQETQY
TRBJ1-1,TRBV4-1,TRBD1,ASSLDRAGSEAF
TRBJ2-5,TRBV7-2,.,ASSAPGSETQY
TRBJ2-3,TRBV5-6,.,ASTSRGSTDTQY
TRBJ1-1,TRBV2,.,ASSERGRVNTEAF
TRBJ1-2,TRBV30,.,AWSNREETNYGYT
TRBJ1-1,TRBV5-4,TRBD1,ASSLDRVSAEAF
TRBJ1-5,TRBV6-6,TRBD1,ASTWEGANQPQH
TRBJ2-1,TRBV5-4,.,ASSPTGGTVTI
TRBJ2-3,TRBV7-2,.,ASSLGPWADTQY
TRBJ1-1,TRBV10-2,.,ASTVMENTEAF
TRBJ1-2,TRBV30,TRBD1,AWSVLDRTNYGYT
TRBJ1-1,TRBV6-5,TRBD1,ASSYGQASNTEAF
TRBJ1-6,TRBV5-1,.,ASRLEGGSYNSPLH
TRBJ1-1,TRBV5-1,.,ASSWDARNTEAF
TRBJ1-2,TRBV11-2,.,ASSLMGQGYT
TRBJ1-5,TRBV28,.,ASSLRGRDNQPQH
TRBJ1-6,TRBV9,.,ASSAGPGMFNSPLH
TRBJ2-1,TRBV4-1,.,ASSLYNEQF
TRBJ2-2,TRBV6-6,.,AGSQGGTGELF
TRBJ1-5,TRBV4-2,.,ASSQYAQGNQPQH
TRBJ1-2,TRBV6-5,.,ASSLRGSDYGYT
TRBJ2-7,TRBV6-6,.,ASRRDTYEQY
TRBJ1-1,TRBV7-2,TRBD1,ASSELMTGRADTEAF
TRBJ1-2,TRBV14,TRBD1,ASSQGGTGFGYT
TRBJ2-1,TRBV10-2,TRBD1,ASRTGGSEQF